A single sample is the source of the 7 T cell receptor beta chains below, sequenced in a study of naive and memory T cell subsets. A UMI-containing oligonucleotide was joined by 3' ligation to the TCR cDNA template. Ligated cDNA underwent four rounds of PCR with nested alpha and beta constant region primers and SP2. TCRdb used MiXCR to reprocess the 5' RACE reads, holding one entry per CDR3 protein. Among roughly 56,000 distinct CDR3 sequences, over 7% were seen once, and the ten largest hold 9% to 10%. The source of these receptors is a male donor in good health.

V and J are TRBV6-6 and TRBJ2-2, with 7 bases that match TRBD1. The CDR3 covers 13 residues. V was pared by 5 bases and J by 7 bases, with 4 bases of the junction left unmatched. Germline V gives CDR1 MNHNY, CDR2 SVGAGI (reference sequence). The CDR3 sequence is CASSKNRGGELFF. The CDR3 nucleotides read TGTGCCAGCAGTAAAAACAGGGGCGGGGAGCTGTTTTTT.

This clonotype was counted many times. This chain connects TRBV11-2 to TRBJ2-2; a weak D match, TRBD2 (6 bases). The CDR3 consists of 15 residues. The ends were cut back, 5 bases at V and 4 bases at J, with 14 bases in the middle. CDR1 and CDR2 from the germline V gene are SGHAT and FQNNGV. DNA of the CDR3: TGTGCCAGCAGCGCGGGACTCTCGGGCACCGGGGAGCTGTTTTTT. Protein sequence: CASSAGLSGTGELFF.

This clonotype was seen many times. The CDR3 sequence is CASSLTGELFF. Written as DNA, the CDR3 is TGTGCCAGCAGCCTCACCGGGGAGCTGTTTTTT. J is TRBJ2-2 and V is TRBV7-9; D unresolved. This CDR3 spans 11 amino acids. V shed 5 bases and J shed 4 bases, with 2 bases lying between them. Germline values: CDR1 SEHNR, CDR2 FQNEAQ (reference sequence).

This clonotype was recorded a few times. J is TRBJ1-3 and V is TRBV19; D not resolved. The CDR3 sequence is 16 residues long. V lost 6 bases to trimming and J lost 0 bases, with 15 bases between them. The germline gives CDR1 LNHDA, CDR2 SQIVND (reference sequence). DNA of the CDR3: TGTGCCAGTAGGCTTGGACGCCCCGGCTCTGGAAACACCATATATTTT. Residues: CASRLGRPGSGNTIYF.

This clonotype was found many times. The gene calls are TRBV7-9 and TRBJ2-2, with unresolved D. Looked up from germline, CDR1 is SEHNR and CDR2 is FQNEAQ (reference sequence). Trimming removed 3 bases from V and 2 bases from J, with 13 bases in between. The CDR3 is 16 amino acids. The CDR3 DNA reads TGTGCCAGCAGCTTGTCTGGCGGAAAAAACACCGGGGAGCTGTTTTTT. This encodes CASSLSGGKNTGELFF.

This clonotype showed up just a few times. The V gene is TRBV19, the J gene TRBJ1-5; unclear D gene. Per the germline V gene, CDR1 is LNHDA and CDR2 is SQIVND (reference sequence). The CDR3 sequence is 14 residues long. Deletions cut 3 bases from V and 8 bases from J, with 14 bases between. CDR3 coding DNA: TGTGCCAGTAGTATTAGCTGGGCACGGAAGCCCCAGCATTTT. Residues: CASSISWARKPQHF.

This clonotype has a single count. The chain links TRBV29-1 to TRBJ1-3; perhaps TRBD1 as D (5 bases). V was shortened by 7 bases and J by 0 bases, with 22 bases between the two germline ends. Germline-derived CDR1 and CDR2 are SQVTM and ANQGSEA. The CDR3 is 17 amino acids. The CDR3 protein is CSAHLRGVSSSGNTIYF. Here the CDR3 DNA reads TGCAGCGCACACCTCCGGGGGGTGTCTAGCTCTGGAAACACCATATATTTT.